This is a list of T cell receptor beta chains from one sample in a study of T cell responses to AZD1222 COVID-19 vaccine. Libraries were prepared by immunoSEQ multiplex PCR; TCRdb keeps only in-frame clonotypes and omits some of them. The sample contains about 110,000 clones, around 80% of which appear only once. Sequenced here: peripheral blood, sampled on day 0 of AZD1222 vaccination. Receptors were obtained from an adult in good health. CDR3s include the opening cysteine and the closing phenylalanine or tryptophan. Each record gives: clone size, D gene, V gene, J gene, CDR3 protein, CDR3 DNA. A D gene is named only where the DNA matches it firmly. Size tells how often a clone was seen (once, few, many) or the class of an expanded clone, and some rows leave it out.

clone size: .; D gene: .; V gene: TRBV28; J gene: TRBJ1-2; CDR3 protein: CASSEPRGQNYGYTF; CDR3 DNA: TGTGCCAGCAGCGAACCGAGAGGACAGAACTATGGCTACACCTTC
clone size: .; D gene: TRBD1; V gene: TRBV2; J gene: TRBJ1-5; CDR3 protein: CASRPDRAGQPQHF; CDR3 DNA: TGTGCCAGCAGACCCGACAGGGCAGGTCAGCCCCAGCATTTT
clone size: .; D gene: TRBD1; V gene: TRBV25-1; J gene: TRBJ1-2; CDR3 protein: CASSGQGAGGYGYTF; CDR3 DNA: TGTGCCAGCAGCGGACAGGGAGCGGGCGGGTATGGCTACACCTTC
clone size: once; D gene: .; V gene: TRBV6-5; J gene: TRBJ1-1; CDR3 protein: CASVKGQNTEAFF; CDR3 DNA: TGTGCCAGCGTAAAGGGGCAGAACACTGAAGCTTTCTTT
clone size: .; D gene: .; V gene: TRBV29-1; J gene: TRBJ1-6; CDR3 protein: CSVSWGFNSPLHF; CDR3 DNA: TGCAGCGTGTCATGGGGTTTTAATTCACCCCTCCACTTT
clone size: .; D gene: TRBD2; V gene: TRBV11-3; J gene: TRBJ2-5; CDR3 protein: CASSLVAGGPQETQYF; CDR3 DNA: TGTGCCAGCAGCTTGGTAGCGGGAGGGCCCCAAGAGACCCAGTACTTC
clone size: .; D gene: .; V gene: TRBV19; J gene: TRBJ1-3; CDR3 protein: CASKWHTGNTIYF; CDR3 DNA: TGTGCCAGTAAATGGCACACTGGAAACACCATATATTTT
clone size: .; D gene: .; V gene: TRBV3-1/TRBV3-2; J gene: TRBJ1-1; CDR3 protein: CASSQDLLSDIYEGNTEAFF; CDR3 DNA: TGTGCCAGCAGCCAAGATCTCTTGTCAGACATCTACGAAGGTAACACTGAAGCTTTCTTT
clone size: .; D gene: .; V gene: TRBV4-1; J gene: TRBJ2-2; CDR3 protein: CASSLGGGPIAGELFF; CDR3 DNA: TGCGCCAGCAGCCTAGGGGGAGGGCCTATAGCCGGGGAGCTGTTTTTT
clone size: .; D gene: TRBD2; V gene: TRBV9; J gene: TRBJ2-7; CDR3 protein: CASSVGSGYHEQYF; CDR3 DNA: TGTGCCAGCAGCGTAGGTAGCGGGTACCACGAGCAGTACTTC
clone size: .; D gene: .; V gene: TRBV28; J gene: TRBJ1-4; CDR3 protein: CASSFLGQGRGNEKLFF; CDR3 DNA: TGTGCCAGCAGTTTCTTAGGTCAGGGCAGAGGTAATGAAAAACTGTTTTTT
clone size: .; D gene: TRBD2; V gene: TRBV6-6; J gene: TRBJ2-7; CDR3 protein: CASSSRGGPSVEQYF; CDR3 DNA: TGTGCCAGCAGCTCCCGGGGGGGCCCATCAGTCGAGCAGTACTTC
clone size: once; D gene: .; V gene: TRBV7-2; J gene: TRBJ1-3; CDR3 protein: CASSQDSGTTGNTIYF; CDR3 DNA: TGTGCCAGCAGCCAAGACTCGGGGACCACTGGAAACACCATATATTTT
clone size: .; D gene: .; V gene: TRBV12-3/TRBV12-4; J gene: TRBJ1-1; CDR3 protein: CASSRLAGTEAFF; CDR3 DNA: TGTGCCAGCAGTCGGTTGGCGGGCACTGAAGCTTTCTTT
clone size: .; D gene: .; V gene: TRBV10-3; J gene: TRBJ2-7; CDR3 protein: CASKDNENEQYF; CDR3 DNA: TGTGCCTCCAAGGACAACGAGAACGAGCAGTACTTC
clone size: .; D gene: .; V gene: TRBV30; J gene: TRBJ2-7; CDR3 protein: CAWNSPTYEQYF; CDR3 DNA: TGTGCCTGGAACTCCCCAACCTACGAGCAGTACTTC
clone size: .; D gene: TRBD2; V gene: TRBV5-4; J gene: TRBJ2-7; CDR3 protein: CASSLGLADLYEQYF; CDR3 DNA: TGTGCCAGCAGCTTGGGTCTAGCGGACCTCTACGAGCAGTACTTC
clone size: .; D gene: TRBD2; V gene: TRBV3-1/TRBV3-2; J gene: TRBJ2-1; CDR3 protein: CASRPTSGYNEQFF; CDR3 DNA: TGTGCCAGCAGGCCGACTAGCGGGTACAATGAGCAGTTCTTC
clone size: once; D gene: .; V gene: TRBV6-5; J gene: TRBJ2-3; CDR3 protein: CASILGPDTQYF; CDR3 DNA: TGTGCCAGCATCCTTGGGCCGGATACGCAGTATTTT
clone size: .; D gene: .; V gene: TRBV12-3/TRBV12-4; J gene: TRBJ1-5; CDR3 protein: CASSNGRNQPQHF; CDR3 DNA: TGTGCCAGCAGCAACGGGAGGAATCAGCCCCAGCATTTT
clone size: .; D gene: TRBD1; V gene: TRBV3-1/TRBV3-2; J gene: TRBJ2-5; CDR3 protein: CASSLIGTGQETQYF; CDR3 DNA: TGTGCCAGCAGTCTAATCGGGACAGGGCAAGAGACCCAGTACTTC
clone size: once; D gene: TRBD1; V gene: TRBV3-1/TRBV3-2; J gene: TRBJ1-5; CDR3 protein: CASSQQQGSQPQHF; CDR3 DNA: TGTGCCAGCAGCCAACAACAGGGGAGTCAGCCCCAGCATTTT
clone size: .; D gene: TRBD2; V gene: TRBV7-2; J gene: TRBJ2-7; CDR3 protein: CASSWGGSTYEQYF; CDR3 DNA: TGTGCCAGCAGCTGGGGGGGTTCTACCTACGAGCAGTACTTC
clone size: .; D gene: .; V gene: TRBV7-8; J gene: TRBJ2-5; CDR3 protein: CASRDNLEETQYF; CDR3 DNA: TGTGCCAGCAGGGACAATTTAGAAGAGACCCAGTACTTC
clone size: once; D gene: TRBD2; V gene: TRBV27; J gene: TRBJ2-1; CDR3 protein: CASSLEFGGRAEFF; CDR3 DNA: TGTGCCAGCAGTTTAGAGTTTGGGGGGAGGGCCGAGTTCTTC
clone size: .; D gene: .; V gene: TRBV7-2; J gene: TRBJ1-5; CDR3 protein: CASSLRPDQPQHF; CDR3 DNA: TGTGCCAGCAGCCTAAGGCCTGATCAGCCCCAGCATTTT
clone size: .; D gene: TRBD2; V gene: TRBV4-3; J gene: TRBJ2-7; CDR3 protein: CASSLGTSDTYEQYF; CDR3 DNA: TGCGCCAGCAGCCTCGGGACTAGCGACACCTACGAGCAGTACTTC
clone size: .; D gene: .; V gene: TRBV10-3; J gene: TRBJ2-7; CDR3 protein: CAISESARISYEQYF; CDR3 DNA: TGTGCCATCAGTGAGTCAGCGAGGATTTCCTACGAGCAGTACTTC
clone size: .; D gene: .; V gene: TRBV6-2/TRBV6-3; J gene: TRBJ1-1; CDR3 protein: CASSQGREAFF; CDR3 DNA: TGTGCCAGCAGTCAGGGACGGGAAGCTTTCTTT
clone size: .; D gene: .; V gene: TRBV2; J gene: TRBJ2-5; CDR3 protein: CASSEWRVQTQYF; CDR3 DNA: TGTGCCAGCAGTGAGTGGAGGGTACAGACCCAGTACTTC
clone size: .; D gene: .; V gene: TRBV6-2/TRBV6-3; J gene: TRBJ1-5; CDR3 protein: CASSYSNNLRFQHF; CDR3 DNA: TGTGCCAGCAGTTACTCGAATAACCTGCGATTCCAGCATTTT
clone size: once; D gene: TRBD1; V gene: TRBV6-1; J gene: TRBJ1-1; CDR3 protein: CASSENLAGGKGAFF; CDR3 DNA: TGTGCCAGCAGTGAAAACTTGGCAGGGGGCAAAGGAGCTTTCTTT
clone size: .; D gene: .; V gene: TRBV19; J gene: TRBJ1-5; CDR3 protein: CASSRQVGQPQHF; CDR3 DNA: TGTGCCAGTAGTAGACAGGTTGGTCAGCCCCAGCATTTT
clone size: few; D gene: .; V gene: TRBV11-2; J gene: TRBJ2-7; CDR3 protein: CASSQSSGGPYEQYF; CDR3 DNA: TGTGCCAGCAGCCAATCCTCTGGGGGCCCCTACGAGCAGTACTTC
clone size: .; D gene: TRBD1; V gene: TRBV18; J gene: TRBJ1-2; CDR3 protein: CASSPTGGYGYTF; CDR3 DNA: TGTGCCAGCTCCCCCACAGGGGGCTATGGCTACACCTTC
clone size: .; D gene: TRBD1; V gene: TRBV10-3; J gene: TRBJ1-1; CDR3 protein: CAIRDRGRTTEAFF; CDR3 DNA: TGTGCCATCAGGGACAGGGGGCGGACCACTGAAGCTTTCTTT
clone size: .; D gene: TRBD1; V gene: TRBV7-9; J gene: TRBJ2-1; CDR3 protein: CASSLFGQGIYNEQFF; CDR3 DNA: TGTGCCAGCAGCTTATTCGGACAGGGGATTTACAATGAGCAGTTCTTC
clone size: .; D gene: .; V gene: TRBV7-6; J gene: TRBJ1-5; CDR3 protein: CASSLRGSNQPQHF; CDR3 DNA: TGTGCCAGCAGCTTAAGGGGGAGCAATCAGCCCCAGCATTTT